In its sample, the clone carrying this T cell receptor beta chain was seen many times. The CDR3 end falls 3 residues outside the read, so it is completed with the germline J gene. Clones were read by immunoSEQ multiplex PCR, and TCRdb kept only the in-frame ones, dropping some. Captured here are around 45,000 clones, none seen once; the top ten comprise less than 11%. The sample comes from a study of T cell clonality in common variable immunodeficiency. The CDR3 totals 15 residues. Trimming at V came to 2 bases and at J to 3 bases, leaving 4 bases not matched to a gene. Germline V CDR1 and CDR2: MDHEN, SYDVKM.

The material sequenced was peripheral blood mononuclear cells. The chain is built from TRBV28 and TRBJ2-1; TRBD2 agrees at 7 bases. The receptor was derived from a person between 18 and 75 years old in good health. Incomplete CDR3 DNA: TGTGCCAGCAGTTTACCTAGCGGTTTCTACAATGAG. It yields the protein CASSLPSGFYNE. The CDR3, in full, reads CASSLPSGFYNEQFF.